These T cell receptor beta chains were read from a single sample in a study of blood T cells in healthy people across ages. TCRdb itself ran the 5' RACE reads through MiXCR, one entry per CDR3 protein. The table records 1.8 million or so distinct CDR3 sequences, about two fifths of them present only once. The sequenced sample consisted of blood. All receptors come from a human donor in good health. CDR3s include the opening cysteine and the closing phenylalanine or tryptophan. A D gene is named only where the DNA matches it firmly. Part of the rows lack a size; the others show once, few, many or a class for expanded clones.

d_call: TRBD1
j_call: TRBJ1-2
v_call: TRBV13
clone_size: NA
cdr3_nt: TGTGCCAGCAATATCTGGGGGACAGGGACAAGGTGGGGCTACACCTTC
cdr3_aa: CASNIWGTGTRWGYTF

d_call: NA
j_call: TRBJ2-3
v_call: TRBV20-1
clone_size: few
cdr3_nt: TGCAGTGCTCGTTCGGACCAGGCGGACACAGATACGCAGTATTTT
cdr3_aa: CSARSDQADTDTQYF

d_call: NA
j_call: TRBJ1-6
v_call: TRBV28
clone_size: NA
cdr3_nt: TGTACCAGCAGTTTAACGGTCGTACCGCGAATGGATTCACCCCTCCACTTT
cdr3_aa: CTSSLTVVPRMDSPLHF

d_call: TRBD1
j_call: TRBJ1-2
v_call: TRBV7-9
clone_size: NA
cdr3_nt: TGTGCCAGCAGCTTAGAGGGACAGGGAGCGAATGGCTACACCTTC
cdr3_aa: CASSLEGQGANGYTF

d_call: NA
j_call: TRBJ2-5
v_call: TRBV7-3
clone_size: NA
cdr3_nt: TGTGCCACCTCCCTGTCGGGGGGCATCCAAGAGACCCAGTACTTC
cdr3_aa: CATSLSGGIQETQYF

d_call: TRBD1
j_call: TRBJ1-1
v_call: TRBV12-5
clone_size: once
cdr3_nt: TGTGCTAGTGGAACAGGGGGCGCGTACACTGAAGCTTTCTTT
cdr3_aa: CASGTGGAYTEAFF

d_call: TRBD1
j_call: TRBJ2-6
v_call: TRBV9
clone_size: NA
cdr3_nt: TGTGCCAGCAGCGTAGCTACAGGGGGCGTCTGGTCTGGGGCCAACGTCCTGACTTTC
cdr3_aa: CASSVATGGVWSGANVLTF

d_call: NA
j_call: TRBJ1-3
v_call: TRBV20-1
clone_size: few
cdr3_nt: TGCAGTGCTAGGGCTGACAGTACTGGAAACACCATATATTTT
cdr3_aa: CSARADSTGNTIYF

d_call: TRBD2
j_call: TRBJ2-3
v_call: TRBV4-1
clone_size: NA
cdr3_nt: TGCGCCAGCAGTGGACTAGCGGTTTCGTATACGCAGTATTTT
cdr3_aa: CASSGLAVSYTQYF

d_call: TRBD2
j_call: TRBJ2-5
v_call: TRBV5-1
clone_size: few
cdr3_nt: TGCGCCAGCAGCTTGGGTCTAGCGGGGGGTGCCTACCAAGAGACCCAGTACTTC
cdr3_aa: CASSLGLAGGAYQETQYF

d_call: NA
j_call: TRBJ1-2
v_call: TRBV29-1
clone_size: few
cdr3_nt: TGCAGCGTTGATGGGGGGAGTAGAGGTGGCTACACCTTC
cdr3_aa: CSVDGGSRGGYTF

d_call: TRBD2
j_call: TRBJ2-7
v_call: TRBV7-8
clone_size: NA
cdr3_nt: TGTGCCAGCAGCTTACGGCTAGCGGGCAATCTTCTCTACGAGCAGTACTTC
cdr3_aa: CASSLRLAGNLLYEQYF

d_call: TRBD1
j_call: TRBJ1-2
v_call: TRBV5-5
clone_size: NA
cdr3_nt: TGTGCCAGCAGGGGTTGGGACAGGGAGGCTTCCAACTATGGCTACACCTTC
cdr3_aa: CASRGWDREASNYGYTF

d_call: TRBD1
j_call: TRBJ1-1
v_call: TRBV20-1
clone_size: NA
cdr3_nt: TGCAGTGCTAGAGGTAGCCGGGACAGGGGGGTTCGAGGAGCTTTCTTT
cdr3_aa: CSARGSRDRGVRGAFF

d_call: NA
j_call: TRBJ1-2
v_call: TRBV6-5
clone_size: few
cdr3_nt: TGTGCCAGCAGTTCCAGGTTTAACTATGGCTACACCTTC
cdr3_aa: CASSSRFNYGYTF

d_call: NA
j_call: TRBJ2-7
v_call: TRBV29-1
clone_size: NA
cdr3_nt: TGCAGTACCTATGGCCTAGGTCTGGAGCAGTACTTC
cdr3_aa: CSTYGLGLEQYF

d_call: NA
j_call: TRBJ2-5
v_call: TRBV7-2
clone_size: NA
cdr3_nt: TGTGCCAACAGCTCCCGGACCGAGGGGACCCAGTACTTC
cdr3_aa: CANSSRTEGTQYF

d_call: TRBD2
j_call: TRBJ2-3
v_call: TRBV20-1
clone_size: NA
cdr3_nt: TGCAGTGCTAGAGGACTAGCGGGGTCCTCAGATACGCAGTATTTT
cdr3_aa: CSARGLAGSSDTQYF